This TCR beta chain was identified during a study of identical twins. All donors were healthy, and all were Caucasian. This clonotype was counted only a few times. No antigen is known for it. MiXCR, applied by TCRdb to the 5' RACE reads, yields one record per CDR3 protein. The profile covers a few hundred thousand distinct CDR3 sequences, with around 15% appearing a single time and around 0.98% taken by the ten largest. Broader study findings: Out-of-frame alpha sequences common to twins were enriched for low generation probability.

With 5 bases clipped from V and 3 bases from J, the junction kept 5 bases outside the gene matches. Germline CDR1 reads DFQATT; CDR2 reads SNEGSKA (reference sequence). CDR3 length: 14 residues. This sample also belongs to another study, concerning yellow fever vaccine responses in identical twins.

This sequence was found in a woman between 18 and 29 years old in good health. The sample taken for sequencing was CD4+ T cells sorted from blood. The V and J genes are TRBV20-1 and TRBJ2-1, with TRBD2 matching 9 bases. CDR3 sequence reads: CSAGSGRIYNEQFF. The CDR3 region has the DNA TGCAGTGCTGGTAGCGGGAGAATCTACAATGAGCAGTTCTTC.